One and the same sample provided the 15 T cell receptor beta chains below, sequenced in a study of T cells in women clearing cervical HPV infection. The method was immunoSEQ multiplex PCR; TCRdb's version includes in-frame clones alone and lacks a portion of them. The sample data list tens of thousands of clones. The sequencing sample was made of blood buffy coat. All receptors come from a woman aged 18-69 years with a cervical HPV16 infection that either progressed to CIN3+ or cleared (not recorded which).

Of note for this clone: Read coverage stops 3 residues before the CDR3 terminus; the germline J gene supplies the remainder. This chain connects TRBV6-1 to TRBJ1-2; D is undetermined. V shed 3 bases and J shed 7 bases, with 15 bases lying between them. The CDR3 loop spans 14 amino acids. From germline, CDR1 is MNHNS and CDR2 SASEGT. CDR3 protein: CASSDGLASFGYTF. CDR3 DNA, as far as it was read: TGTGCCAGCAGTGATGGACTGGCTTCTTTTGGC.

Remarks on this clone: The read gets to within 3 residues of the CDR3 end, and the germline J gene fills in the rest. The chain combines TRBV6-1 with TRBJ1-4; D gene ambiguous. Germline CDR1 is MNHNS and CDR2 is SASEGT. Trimming removed 4 bases at V and 0 bases at J, with 6 bases between. This CDR3 has 14 amino acids. CDR3 DNA (partial): TGTGCCAGCAGTGTGCAGACAACTAATGAAAAA. Amino acid sequence: CASSVQTTNEK. In full, the CDR3 reads CASSVQTTNEKLFF.

Concerning this clone itself: The read ends 3 residues early relative to the CDR3; the germline J gene fills the gap. This rearrangement joins TRBV30 to TRBJ1-2; D might be TRBD1 (5 bases). CDR1 and CDR2 from the germline V gene are GTSNPN and SVGIG (reference sequence). The CDR3 extends over 12 amino acids. CDR3 protein: CAWSGGAKGYTF. CDR3 DNA (partial): TGTGCCTGGTCAGGAGGGGCTAAGGGC.

Comments on this clone: The read gets to within 3 residues of the CDR3 end, and the germline J gene fills in the rest. This sample includes further DNA sequences coding for the same CDR3. The chain joins TRBV2 to TRBJ1-3; 10 nucleotides align to TRBD1. Germline V gives CDR1 SNHLY, CDR2 FYNNEI. CDR3 size: 18 residues. Germline trimming cut 6 bases from V and 1 base from J; bases unmatched to any gene: 12. The CDR3 DNA, read in part, is TGTGCCAGCAGGGTCCGGGACAGGGGATTTTCGTCTGGAAACACC. The encoded protein is CASRVRDRGFSSGNT. From start to end, the CDR3 is CASRVRDRGFSSGNTIYF. The variable domain in full, completed from reference TRBV2 and TRBJ1-3, reads EPEVTQTPSHQVTQMGQEVILRCVPISNHLYFYWYRQILGQKVEFLVSFYNNEISEKSEIFDDQFSVERPDGSNFTLKIRSTKLEDSAMYFCASRVRDRGFSSGNTIYFGEGSWLTVV.

Points on this clone: The read ends 3 residues before the CDR3 terminus; that terminus is restored from the germline J gene. This sequence joins TRBV5-1 and TRBJ2-7; TRBD2 aligns across 10 bases. This CDR3 spans 15 amino acids. Germline loops: CDR1 SGHRS, CDR2 YFSETQ. Germline trimming cut 2 bases from V and 0 bases from J; bases unmatched to any gene: 2. The CDR3 DNA, read in part, is TGCGCCAGCAGCTTACTAGCGGGGAGCTCCTACGAG. The encoded protein is CASSLLAGSSYE. The complete CDR3 reads CASSLLAGSSYEQYF.

As concerns this clone: The read halts 3 residues ahead of the CDR3 end, with the missing end drawn from the germline J gene. The V and J genes are TRBV5-4 and TRBJ1-1, with 9 bases that match TRBD1. The CDR3 contains 15 residues. V shed 10 bases, J shed 0 bases, and the junction held 10 bases outside the gene matches. Per germline, CDR1 SGHNT and CDR2 YYREEE (reference sequence). The covered CDR3 bases are TGTGCCTCAGGGGACAGGGAGCGCCTGAACACTGAA. Translated, it gives CASGDRERLNTE. In full, the CDR3 is CASGDRERLNTEAFF.

Worth noting for this clone: From the germline J gene comes the end of the CDR3, since the read stops 3 residues before it. The gene calls are TRBV5-1 and TRBJ2-4, with D possibly TRBD1 on 5 matching bases. V lost 5 bases, J lost 6 bases, and 18 bases lay in between. CDR1 is SGHRS and CDR2 is YFSETQ in the germline V gene. The CDR3 contains 15 residues. The covered CDR3 bases are TGCGCCAGCAGTTCACAGGAACGCCCGAGAAACATT. As protein: CASSSQERPRNI. The whole CDR3 region reads CASSSQERPRNIQYF.

Turning to this clone: The CDR3 extends 3 residues past the end of the read, so its final part is completed from the germline J gene. The chain couples TRBV7-6 to TRBJ2-3, with TRBD2 as a possible D gene (6 bases). The V and J ends lost 4 bases and 5 bases respectively, with 22 bases between them. CDR1 and CDR2 from the germline V gene are SGHVS and FNYEAQ. This CDR3 has 17 residues. CDR3 in amino acids: CASSSNRRAKAGDTQYF. CDR3 DNA, as far as it was read: TGTGCCAGCAGCTCTAATAGGCGAGCTAAAGCGGGAGATACG.

With respect to this clone: The read terminates 3 residues before the CDR3 end, so the remaining end is supplied by the germline J gene. This sequence joins TRBV6-4 and TRBJ1-1; 10 bases are a match to TRBD1. CDR3 length: 15 residues. V gave up 2 bases and J gave up 4 bases; unmatched junction bases: 4. Germline V lookup: CDR1 MRHNA, CDR2 SNTAGT. CDR3 DNA (partial): TGTGCCAGCAGTGACCGGACAGGGGGGAGCACTGAA. It yields the protein CASSDRTGGSTE. The whole CDR3 protein reads CASSDRTGGSTEAFF.

Of note for this clone: The read falls 3 residues short of the CDR3 end, and the missing part is taken from the germline J gene. The chain employs TRBV5-1 and TRBJ2-1; D unresolved. Germline values: CDR1 SGHRS, CDR2 YFSETQ. The CDR3 is made up of 14 amino acids. Trimming cost V 0 bases and J 7 bases, with 11 bases left between them. This CDR3 reads CASSLAASRNEQFF. Incomplete CDR3 DNA: TGCGCCAGCAGCTTGGCGGCCTCTAGGAATGAG.

On this clone: The read ends 3 residues shy of where the CDR3 ends; the end is completed using the germline J gene. The chain couples TRBV19 to TRBJ1-5; perhaps TRBD1 as D (5 bases). The ends were cut back, 4 bases at V and 9 bases at J, with 7 bases in the middle. Germline V lookup: CDR1 LNHDA, CDR2 SQIVND (reference sequence). The CDR3 contains 11 residues. The DNA read from the CDR3 is TGTGCCAGTAGTAGGGGCGGGCCC. Its protein is CASSRGGP. The entire CDR3 is CASSRGGPQHF.

Points on this clone: The missing CDR3 end, 3 residues past where the read stops, is filled in from the germline J gene. This chain connects TRBV20-1 to TRBJ2-7; TRBD1 matches 9 bases. This CDR3 has 16 residues. CDR1 is DFQATT, CDR2 SNEGSKA, per germline (reference sequence). Germline trimming cut 6 bases from V and 4 bases from J; bases unmatched to any gene: 16. The CDR3 DNA, read in part, is TGCAGTGCCACAAATCCGGGACAGGGAAATTTTTACGAG. Encoded protein: CSATNPGQGNFYE. The entire CDR3 is CSATNPGQGNFYEQYF.

About this clone itself: The read ends 3 residues shy of where the CDR3 ends; the end is completed using the germline J gene. This sequence joins TRBV9 and TRBJ2-6, with TRBD2 as a possible D gene (6 bases). Looked up from germline, CDR1 is SGDLS and CDR2 is YYNGEE. The CDR3 is 17 amino acids. V lost 4 bases to trimming and J lost 4 bases, with 18 bases between them. The CDR3 here is CASSPGRGNPGANVLTF. The CDR3 DNA, read in part, is TGTGCCAGCAGCCCGGGTCGGGGGAACCCAGGGGCCAACGTC.

Notes on this clone: Coverage ceases 3 residues before the CDR3 finishes, and the germline J gene fills in the end. This chain joins TRBV18 and TRBJ1-5, with D uncertain. There are 19 residues in the CDR3. V lost 4 bases, J lost 1 base, and 23 bases lay in between. The V gene's germline CDR1 is KGHSH and CDR2 LQKENI. This chain's CDR3 is CASSLFPGVNAESNQPQHF. CDR3 DNA, as far as it was read: TGTGCCAGCTCACTTTTTCCCGGTGTGAACGCGGAGAGCAATCAGCCC.

Regarding this clone: The read ends 3 residues before the CDR3 terminus; that terminus is restored from the germline J gene. V and J are TRBV10-3 and TRBJ1-2; 7 bases are a match to TRBD1. V lost 8 bases, J lost 7 bases, and 13 bases stayed unmatched. CDR3 length equals 14 residues. From germline, CDR1 is ENHRY and CDR2 SYGVKD. CDR3 sequence: CAIARGNDFSGYTF. The part of the CDR3 DNA that was read is TGTGCCATCGCCAGGGGGAACGATTTTTCTGGC.